This is a list of T cell receptor beta chains from one sample in a study of PD-L1 blockade in urothelial cancer. Profiling relied on immunoSEQ multiplex PCR, and the TCRdb table lists in-frame clones only, not all of them. The sample records about 74,000 clones, roughly nine tenths being singletons. This specimen was PBMCs, taken around atezolizumab (anti-PD-L1) treatment. All receptors come from a man aged 65 to 85 with urothelial cancer. The CDR3 runs from the conserved cysteine through the conserved F or W. A D gene is named only where the DNA matches it firmly. Where a row states a size, it is once, few, many or the class of an expanded clone; other rows omit it.

>TRBV6-1|-|-
CASIGQRNTIYF
>TRBV5-1|-|-
CASSPQGRGTDTQYF
>TRBV4-2|-|-
CASSDPGASYGYTF
>TRBV27|-|-
CASSFASSGNTIYF
>TRBV5-1|TRBD1|-
CASSVTQGAPYNEQFF
>TRBV28|TRBD2|-
CASFGLAGGVGITDTQYF
>TRBV7-3|-|-
CASVVGGTPLGTDTQYF
>TRBV6-1|TRBD2|-
CASSTSGRNNEQFF
>TRBV11-2|TRBD2|-
CASSTSGTSGETQYF
>TRBV6-1|TRBD2|-
CASSAEGLTYNEQFF
>TRBV10-1|TRBD2|few
CASSRVAGGNEQFF
>TRBV4-2|TRBD2|-
CASSQVGGGRGYNEQFF
>TRBV7-3|-|-
CASSASRVNSGANVLTF
>TRBV5-4|TRBD1|-
CASSLGTGAETWGEKLFF
>TRBV28|-|-
CASKGYRTNEKLFF
>TRBV6-5|-|-
CASSTLYNEQFF
>TRBV11-2|-|once
CASSLAGEGANVLTF
>TRBV7-2|TRBD2|-
CASSLDREAGREQYF
>TRBV19|-|-
CASSIPGHSYEQYF
>TRBV18|TRBD2|-
CASSPLPQAGVIYEQYF
>TRBV6-1|-|-
CASSGQTGANVLTF
>TRBV29-1|TRBD2|-
CSVEWTSGQTQYF
>TRBV5-1|-|-
CASSLEAASSTDTQYF
>TRBV14|-|-
CASSQVSGLPSTDTQYF
>TRBV19|TRBD2|-
CASSTGVSISGTDYEQYF
>TRBV11-2|TRBD1|-
CASSSGQGPNQPQHF
>TRBV18|TRBD2|-
CASSLGLAGASYEQYF
>TRBV5-1|TRBD2|-
CASSLGGSGGYNEQFF
>TRBV7-6|-|-
CASSSGLGRGTQYF
>TRBV28|-|-
CASSLAGRLAKNIQYF
>TRBV2|TRBD2|-
CASSLAGPSTDTQYF
>TRBV5-1|TRBD2|-
CASSPGLAGGSSYNEQFF
>TRBV5-4|TRBD1|few
CASSFTTGDDYGYTF
>TRBV11-2|-|-
CASSYLYQRVRNEQFF
>TRBV15|-|once
CATSRLADTQYF
>TRBV5-1|TRBD1|-
CASRTGTGIMNTEAFF